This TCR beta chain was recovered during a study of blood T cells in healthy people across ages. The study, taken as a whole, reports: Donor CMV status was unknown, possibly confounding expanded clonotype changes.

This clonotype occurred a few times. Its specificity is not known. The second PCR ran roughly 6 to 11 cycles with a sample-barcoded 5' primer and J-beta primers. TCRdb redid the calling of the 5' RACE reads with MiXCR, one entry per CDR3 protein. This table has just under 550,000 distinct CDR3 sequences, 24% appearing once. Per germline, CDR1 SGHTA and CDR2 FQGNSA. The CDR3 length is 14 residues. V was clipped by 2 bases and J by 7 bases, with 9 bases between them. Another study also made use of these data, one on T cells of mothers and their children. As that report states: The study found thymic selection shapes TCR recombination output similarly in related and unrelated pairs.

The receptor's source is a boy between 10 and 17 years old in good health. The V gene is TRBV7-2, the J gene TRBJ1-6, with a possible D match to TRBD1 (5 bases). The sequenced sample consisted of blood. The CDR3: CASSLKGNNSPLHF. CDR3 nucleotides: TGTGCCAGCAGCTTAAAGGGGAACAATTCACCCCTCCACTTT.